This T cell receptor (beta chain) was sequenced during a study of blood T cell repertoires in COVID-19. Study background: There were acute and convalescent COVID-19 samples, and they came from the United States, Italy and Spain. T cells, B-cell-depleted T cells, or PBMCs provided the cDNA or gDNA that served as material.

Germline V CDR1 and CDR2: SEHNR, FQNEAQ (reference sequence). After removal of 2 bases from V and 4 bases from J, the junction contained 8 bases not matched to a gene. The CDR3 extends over 16 amino acids. As processed by the authors: From reference gene primer amplification, estimates of nucleated cell counts were derived. Produced via immunoSEQ multiplex PCR; TCRdb's table is partial and in-frame only. V, J and clone size are those of that table, while D and trimming were read from the DNA. The sample consists of some 400,000 clones, roughly 77% of them appearing once. Input material: peripheral blood. This clonotype was sampled from a human donor with acute or convalescent COVID-19. The donor label of this sample is uncertain. The chain combines TRBV7-9 with TRBJ2-1; 7 bases map to TRBD1. The CDR3 is CASSLITGQEYNEQFF. DNA of the CDR3: TGTGCCAGCAGCTTAATTACCGGACAGGAATACAATGAGCAGTTCTTC. The whole variable domain, filled in from reference TRBV7-9 and TRBJ2-1, reads DTGVSQNPRHKITKRGQNVTFRCDPISEHNRLYWYRQTLGQGPEFLTYFQNEAQLEKSRLLSDRFSAERPKGSFSTLEIQRTEQGDSAMYLCASSLITGQEYNEQFFGPGTRLTVL.